One and the same sample provided the 32 T cell receptor beta chains below, sequenced in a study of T cells in women clearing cervical HPV infection. Method: immunoSEQ multiplex PCR; TCRdb's copy keeps in-frame clones and lacks some. This repertoire includes some 25,000 clones. Sequenced sample: blood buffy coat. Receptor source: a woman between 18 and 70 years old with a cervical HPV16 infection that either progressed to CIN3+ or cleared (not recorded which).

Turning to this clone: The sequence runs out 3 residues before the end of the CDR3; the remainder is reconstructed from the germline J gene. The chain joins TRBV19 to TRBJ2-7; 7 nucleotides match TRBD1. The CDR3 runs 14 residues. With V trimmed by 3 bases and J by 0 bases, 2 bases remained unmatched. The germline V gene has CDR1 LNHDA and CDR2 SQIVND (reference sequence). Partial CDR3 DNA: TGTGCCAGTAGTATTCGGACAGGCTCCTACGAG. This sequence encodes CASSIRTGSYE. The entire CDR3 reads CASSIRTGSYEQYF. Full variable domain (missing parts from reference TRBV19 and TRBJ2-7): DGGITQSPKYLFRKEGQNVTLSCEQNLNHDAMYWYRQDPGQGLRLIYYSQIVNDFQKGDIAEGYSVSREKKESFPLTVTSAQKNPTAFYLCASSIRTGSYEQYFGPGTRLTVT.

Comments on this clone: The read ends 3 residues early relative to the CDR3; the germline J gene fills the gap. This chain uses TRBV5-1 with TRBJ2-1; 9 nucleotides align to TRBD2. Germline V gene sequence: CDR1 SGHRS, CDR2 YFSETQ. CDR3 size: 16 residues. V dropped 4 bases and J dropped 8; count of bases not matched to a gene: 13. This CDR3 reads CASSKGTSRDGDEQFF. The DNA read from the CDR3 is TGCGCCAGCAGCAAAGGGACTAGCCGGGACGGTGATGAG.

Note on this clone: The CDR3 end falls 3 residues outside the read, so it is completed with the germline J gene. V is TRBV7-9 and J is TRBJ1-1; D gene ambiguous. The germline V gene encodes CDR1 SEHNR and CDR2 FQNEAQ (reference sequence). The CDR3 consists of 12 residues. V dropped 3 bases and J dropped 4 bases, with 6 bases sitting between them. CDR3 DNA (partial): TGTGCCAGCAGCTTTGGGCGCACTGAA. This codes for CASSFGRTE. The complete CDR3 reads CASSFGRTEAFF.

For this clone: With the read ending 3 residues before the CDR3 end, the germline J gene is used to fill in that end. The chain has TRBV5-1 and TRBJ2-2; TRBD1 matches at 8 bases. Germline loops: CDR1 SGHRS, CDR2 YFSETQ. This CDR3 region has 16 residues. V was pared by 0 bases and J by 5 bases, with 6 bases of the junction left unmatched. CDR3 bases read: TGCGCCAGCAGCTTGGTCAGGGGGCTAGTGACCGGGGAG. Translation gives CASSLVRGLVTGE. The whole CDR3 sequence reads CASSLVRGLVTGELFF. The entire variable domain, with the rest obtained from reference TRBV5-1 and TRBJ2-2, is as follows: KAGVTQTPRYLIKTRGQQVTLSCSPISGHRSVSWYQQTPGQGLQFLFEYFSETQRNKGNFPGRFSGRQFSNSRSEMNVSTLELGDSALYLCASSLVRGLVTGELFFGEGSRLTVL.

In regard to this clone: The sequenced fragment ends 3 residues before the CDR3 boundary, so the rest is inferred from the germline J gene. This chain joins TRBV20-1 and TRBJ2-3, with TRBD2 matching 11 bases. The CDR3 contains 17 residues. CDR1 DFQATT and CDR2 SNEGSKA come from the germline V gene (reference sequence). Partial CDR3 DNA: TGCAGTGCAATCCCTAGCGGGAGGTTGGAGGGTTTCGAGACG. Translated, it gives CSAIPSGRLEGFET. Given in full, the CDR3 is CSAIPSGRLEGFETQYF.

Concerning this clone itself: The read is 3 residues too short to cover the CDR3 end, so that end is filled in from the germline J gene. The chain links TRBV19 to TRBJ1-5; 8 bases agree with TRBD1. CDR1 LNHDA and CDR2 SQIVND come from the germline V gene (reference sequence). With V trimmed by 10 bases and J by 3 bases, 5 bases remained unmatched. This CDR3 is 13 amino acids long. The CDR3 DNA, read in part, is TGTGCCATTGCGGACAGGGCCAATCAGCCC. It codes for CAIADRANQP. The whole CDR3 sequence reads CAIADRANQPQHF.

In the case of this clone: The read terminates 3 residues ahead of where the CDR3 ends, so the germline J gene completes it. This chain links TRBV18 with TRBJ2-7; the match to TRBD1 covers 7 bases. The V gene end was trimmed by 1 base and the J gene end by 3 bases; junction bases not matched to a gene: 3. CDR1 is KGHSH and CDR2 is LQKENI in the germline V gene. CDR3 length equals 14 residues. The CDR3 sequence is CASSPRQGVYEQYF. CDR3 DNA (partial): TGTGCCAGCTCACCACGACAGGGTGTCTACGAG.

Remarks on this clone: The read is 3 residues too short to cover the CDR3 end, so that end is filled in from the germline J gene. The chain has TRBV14 and TRBJ2-1; 10 bases map to TRBD2. Germline lookup yields CDR1 SGHDN and CDR2 FVKESK. The CDR3 is made up of 16 amino acids. Germline trimming cut 2 bases from V and 5 bases from J; bases unmatched to any gene: 6. CDR3 sequence: CASSQFPGTSDNEQFF. The covered CDR3 bases are TGTGCCAGCAGCCAATTCCCCGGGACTAGCGACAATGAG.

In the case of this clone: The read ends 3 residues before the CDR3 terminus; that terminus is restored from the germline J gene. This sequence joins TRBV18 and TRBJ2-2; D may be TRBD2 (5 bases). Germline V gives CDR1 KGHSH, CDR2 LQKENI. V was clipped by 6 bases and J by 2 bases, with 13 bases between them. The length of the CDR3 is 15 residues. CDR3 sequence: CASSQRAENTGELFF. The CDR3 bases that were read are TGTGCCAGCTCTCAGAGGGCAGAAAACACCGGGGAG.

As regards this clone: The sequenced fragment ends 3 residues before the CDR3 boundary, so the rest is inferred from the germline J gene. This rearrangement joins TRBV5-6 to TRBJ1-6; the D gene is possibly TRBD1 (5 bases). There are 14 residues in the CDR3. With 2 bases removed from V and 6 bases from J, the gap between germline ends came to 9 bases. Germline V gives CDR1 SGHDT, CDR2 YYEEEE. CDR3 region: CASSLKQANSPLHF. CDR3 DNA (partial): TGTGCCAGCAGCTTAAAACAGGCTAATTCACCC.

About this clone: The sequenced fragment ends 3 residues before the CDR3 boundary, so the rest is inferred from the germline J gene. V gene TRBV20-1 combines with J gene TRBJ2-7; 8 bases map to TRBD1. V lost 6 bases and J lost 2; bases outside the gene matches: 3. The CDR3 has 12 amino acids. Germline assignment: CDR1 DFQATT and CDR2 SNEGSKA (reference sequence). CDR3 protein: CSAPDRAYEQYF. The part of the CDR3 DNA that was read is TGCAGTGCCCCGGACAGGGCCTACGAG.

Note on this clone: The read terminates 3 residues ahead of where the CDR3 ends, so the germline J gene completes it. The chain has TRBV6-1 and TRBJ1-5; D call uncertain. The germline gives CDR1 MNHNS, CDR2 SASEGT. Trimming shortened V by 3 bases and J by 4 bases, and 13 bases separated the two germline ends. The length of the CDR3 is 15 residues. Partial CDR3 DNA: TGTGCCAGCAGTGACATACCACCGACAAATCAGCCC. Translated: CASSDIPPTNQP. The full CDR3 sequence reads CASSDIPPTNQPQHF.

Notes on this clone: The CDR3 extends 3 residues past the end of the read, so its final part is completed from the germline J gene. The chain couples TRBV5-1 to TRBJ2-3, with 9 bases identical to TRBD1. CDR3 length equals 15 residues. Germline V gene sequence: CDR1 SGHRS, CDR2 YFSETQ. V was pared by 4 bases and J by 6 bases, with 9 bases of the junction left unmatched. CDR3 DNA, as far as it was read: TGCGCCAGCAGCGTAACCGGGACAGGGATGGATACG. It is translated as CASSVTGTGMDT. In full, the CDR3 reads CASSVTGTGMDTQYF.

About this clone: The read comes to an end 3 residues before the CDR3 does, leaving the germline J gene to fill in the end. This chain uses TRBV11-2 with TRBJ2-3; 8 bases are shared with TRBD1. The CDR3 spans 14 residues. Per the germline V gene, CDR1 is SGHAT and CDR2 is FQNNGV. J was trimmed by 6 bases and V by 3 bases; bases with no gene match: 5. CDR3 sequence: CASSFGQGGDTQYF. Partial CDR3 DNA: TGTGCCAGCAGCTTTGGACAGGGTGGGGATACG. Full variable domain (outside the CDR3, taken from reference TRBV11-2 and TRBJ2-3): EAGVAQSPRYKIIEKRQSVAFWCNPISGHATLYWYQQILGQGPKLLIQFQNNGVVDDSQLPKDRFSAERLKGVDSTLKIQPAKLEDSAVYLCASSFGQGGDTQYFGPGTRLTVL.

As to this clone: The read terminates 3 residues before the CDR3 end, so the remaining end is supplied by the germline J gene. The rearrangement links TRBV19 to TRBJ1-2; the D gene is possibly TRBD1 (5 bases). V lost 7 bases and J lost 4, with 16 bases in between. Germline lookup yields CDR1 LNHDA and CDR2 SQIVND (reference sequence). The CDR3 sequence is 14 residues long. The CDR3 is CASTMGRGRYGYTF. The CDR3 DNA, read in part, is TGTGCCAGTACCATGGGTAGGGGCCGCTATGGC.

In the case of this clone: The DNA ends 3 residues before the CDR3 does, and the rest of the CDR3 is filled in from the germline J gene. This chain uses TRBV7-9 with TRBJ2-7; D gene unclear. This CDR3 region has 12 residues. The V end lost 5 bases, the J end lost 3 bases, and 8 bases lay between the germline ends. Germline V CDR1 and CDR2: SEHNR, FQNEAQ (reference sequence). Partial CDR3 DNA: TGTGCCAGCAGCCCCGACTTCTACGAG. It specifies CASSPDFYE. The complete CDR3 protein is CASSPDFYEQYF.

In the case of this clone: The read comes to an end 3 residues before the CDR3 does, leaving the germline J gene to fill in the end. The chain uses TRBV16 and TRBJ2-7, with TRBD1 matching 7 bases. With V trimmed by 7 bases and J by 2 bases, 8 bases remained unmatched. The length of the CDR3 is 14 residues. Germline CDR1 KGHSY, CDR2 FQNENV. CDR3 DNA (partial): TGTGCCAGCAAGGACAGGACTCATCCCTACGAG. It is translated as CASKDRTHPYE. In full, the CDR3 reads CASKDRTHPYEQYF. Complete variable domain (other parts from reference TRBV16 and TRBJ2-7): GEEVAQTPKHLVRGEGQKAKLYCAPIKGHSYVFWYQQVLKNEFKFLISFQNENVFDETGMPKERFSAKCLPNSPCSLEIQATKLEDSAVYFCASKDRTHPYEQYFGPGTRLTVT.

With respect to this clone: Read data end 3 residues before the CDR3 end; the end is taken from the germline J gene. The chain uses TRBV27 and TRBJ2-7; TRBD2 matches 11 bases. Trimming at V came to 10 bases and at J to 2 bases, leaving 4 bases not matched to a gene. The germline CDR1 and CDR2 sequences are MNHEY and SMNVEV (reference sequence). This CDR3 has 13 amino acids. The DNA read from the CDR3 is TGTGCCACAAAACTAGCGGGAGCCTACGAG. It specifies CATKLAGAYE. The CDR3 in its entirety is CATKLAGAYEQYF.

About this clone itself: The read comes to an end 3 residues before the CDR3 does, leaving the germline J gene to fill in the end. Other nucleotide sequences in the sample specify the same CDR3. The gene calls are TRBV18 and TRBJ2-7; D perhaps matches TRBD2 (5 bases). The CDR3 consists of 14 residues. Trimming left V 6 bases short and J 4 bases short, with 16 bases between. From germline, CDR1 is KGHSH and CDR2 LQKENI. This CDR3 reads CASSRGAAAYEQYF. CDR3 DNA (partial): TGTGCCAGCTCCCGGGGAGCGGCGGCATACGAG.

Turning to this clone: Coverage ceases 3 residues before the CDR3 finishes, and the germline J gene fills in the end. V and J are TRBV5-1 and TRBJ2-3, with D possibly called TRBD1 or TRBD2 (6 bases each). The CDR3 spans 14 residues. Per the germline V gene, CDR1 is SGHRS and CDR2 is YFSETQ. V was trimmed by 7 bases and J by 0 bases, leaving 12 bases between them. CDR3 in amino acids: CASVRGGSTDTQYF. The sequenced CDR3 bases are TGCGCCAGCGTCAGGGGAGGCAGCACAGATACG.

About this clone: The CDR3 extends 3 residues past the end of the read, so its final part is completed from the germline J gene. The identical CDR3 is also encoded by other nucleotide sequences in the sample. This sequence joins TRBV5-1 and TRBJ2-1; 11 bases fit TRBD2. Germline loops: CDR1 SGHRS, CDR2 YFSETQ. The CDR3 covers 15 residues. V trimming: 1 base; J trimming: 6 bases; junction bases outside the gene matches: 3. The CDR3 bases that were read are TGCGCCAGCAGCTTGTTCGGGACTAGCGGCAATGAG. It specifies CASSLFGTSGNE. In full, the CDR3 is CASSLFGTSGNEQFF.

On this clone itself: The missing CDR3 end, 3 residues past where the read stops, is filled in from the germline J gene. The V gene is TRBV2, the J gene TRBJ2-7, with 11 bases identical to TRBD1. V was pared by 4 bases and J by 6 bases, with 8 bases of the junction left unmatched. This CDR3 has 15 residues. Germline-derived CDR1 and CDR2 are SNHLY and FYNNEI. The CDR3: CASSGSMGTGGEQYF. Incomplete CDR3 DNA: TGTGCCAGCAGTGGGTCTATGGGGACAGGGGGCGAG.

Details on this clone: The read terminates 3 residues before the CDR3 end, so the remaining end is supplied by the germline J gene. This chain joins TRBV7-9 and TRBJ2-1, with D perhaps TRBD1 (6 bases). The V gene lost 5 bases and the J gene lost 6 bases, with 11 bases spanning the gap. Germline assignment: CDR1 SEHNR and CDR2 FQNEAQ (reference sequence). This CDR3 contains 13 residues. This CDR3 is CASSPGVFNEQFF. The covered CDR3 bases are TGTGCCAGCAGCCCAGGGGTTTTCAATGAG. The whole variable domain, filled in from reference TRBV7-9 and TRBJ2-1, reads DTGVSQNPRHKITKRGQNVTFRCDPISEHNRLYWYRQTLGQGPEFLTYFQNEAQLEKSRLLSDRFSAERPKGSFSTLEIQRTEQGDSAMYLCASSPGVFNEQFFGPGTRLTVL.

Concerning this clone: Coverage ceases 3 residues before the CDR3 finishes, and the germline J gene fills in the end. The chain links TRBV20-1 to TRBJ1-2; 8 bases are shared with TRBD1. There are 12 residues in the CDR3. Germline V lookup: CDR1 DFQATT, CDR2 SNEGSKA (reference sequence). The sequenced part of the CDR3 DNA is TGCAGTGCGAACCAGGGGGCTTGGGGC. Translation: CSANQGAWG. The entire CDR3 sequence reads CSANQGAWGYTF.

Comments on this clone: The sequence runs out 3 residues before the end of the CDR3; the remainder is reconstructed from the germline J gene. The same CDR3 arises from other DNA sequences in this sample as well. This chain links TRBV19 with TRBJ1-1; no reliable D call. CDR1 and CDR2 from the germline V gene are LNHDA and SQIVND (reference sequence). The CDR3 has 15 amino acids. CDR3 protein: CASSITSGSLETAFF. CDR3 DNA, as far as it was read: TGTGCCAGTAGTATTACTAGCGGGAGTTTGGAGACC.

A remark on this clone: The read terminates 3 residues ahead of where the CDR3 ends, so the germline J gene completes it. The chain is built from TRBV7-9 and TRBJ1-2; 7 nucleotides agree with TRBD1. This CDR3 is built from 13 residues. Per the germline V gene, CDR1 is SEHNR and CDR2 is FQNEAQ (reference sequence). The part of the CDR3 DNA that was read is TGTGCCAGCAGCTTAGAGACAGGGCTCGCC. Its translation: CASSLETGLA. The CDR3 in full is CASSLETGLAYTF.

In the case of this clone: Read coverage stops 3 residues before the CDR3 terminus; the germline J gene supplies the remainder. The rearrangement links TRBV29-1 to TRBJ2-7; 7 bases map to TRBD1. The trim removed 6 bases at V and 6 bases at J, leaving 14 bases unmatched. The CDR3 loop spans 14 amino acids. Germline V gene data show CDR1 as SQVTM and CDR2 as ANQGSEA. CDR3 DNA (partial): TGCAGCGTGAAACAGGGGCTTTTGACTGGCGAG. Amino acid sequence: CSVKQGLLTGE. In full, the CDR3 reads CSVKQGLLTGEQYF.

About this clone: The read ends 3 residues shy of where the CDR3 ends; the end is completed using the germline J gene. The chain links TRBV4-1 to TRBJ2-5, with a tentative D call TRBD2 (5 bases). This CDR3 has 16 amino acids. The V and J ends lost 0 bases and 5 bases respectively, with 16 bases between them. Germline V gene lookup returns CDR1 MGHRA and CDR2 YSYEKL. The CDR3 DNA, read in part, is TGCGCCAGCAGCCAAGACAGCGGAGGTACCTGGGAGACC. Protein sequence: CASSQDSGGTWET. The whole CDR3 protein is CASSQDSGGTWETQYF.

Concerning this clone: With the read ending 3 residues before the CDR3 end, the germline J gene is used to fill in that end. The rearrangement uses TRBV20-1 and TRBJ2-7, with D possibly TRBD1 on 5 matching bases. Germline V lookup: CDR1 DFQATT, CDR2 SNEGSKA (reference sequence). V dropped 2 bases and J dropped 2 bases, with 10 bases sitting between them. CDR3 length: 13 amino acids. The sequenced part of the CDR3 DNA is TGCAGTGCTAGACAGGGTGTCACCTACGAG. Protein product: CSARQGVTYE. In full, the CDR3 reads CSARQGVTYEQYF.

A word on this clone: The read halts 3 residues ahead of the CDR3 end, with the missing end drawn from the germline J gene. The genes are TRBV6-2 or TRBV6-3 and TRBJ1-5; no definite D call. Germline CDR1 is MNHEY and CDR2 is SVGEGT. The V end was cut by 7 bases, the J end by 0 bases, with 10 bases between. The CDR3 has 14 amino acids. CDR3 bases read: TGTGCCAGCACTACACACAGTAGCAATCAGCCC. Protein sequence: CASTTHSSNQP. The entire CDR3 reads CASTTHSSNQPQHF.

In the case of this clone: The read ends 3 residues before the CDR3 terminus; that terminus is restored from the germline J gene. This chain links TRBV5-6 with TRBJ1-5; the D is unclear. Trimming removed 2 bases from V and 3 bases from J, with 6 bases in between. The CDR3 is 13 amino acids. CDR1 SGHDT and CDR2 YYEEEE come from the germline V gene. CDR3 in amino acids: CASSFTPNQPQHF. Incomplete CDR3 DNA: TGTGCCAGCAGCTTTACACCCAATCAGCCC.

CDR3 region: CAISPTNQPQHF. Incomplete CDR3 DNA: TGTGCCATCAGTCCAACAAATCAGCCC. V gene TRBV10-3 combines with J gene TRBJ1-5; D ambiguous. The CDR3 is cut off 3 residues early in the read; its end comes from the germline J gene. V lost 5 bases to trimming and J lost 4 bases, with 6 bases between them. CDR1 and CDR2 from the germline V gene are ENHRY and SYGVKD. The CDR3 loop spans 12 amino acids.